This T cell receptor (beta chain) was obtained from a study of blood T cell repertoires in COVID-19 (TCRdb year 2020). The study in broad terms: Samples from collaborators originated in the United States, Italy and Spain and spanned both the acute and convalescent phases of COVID-19. The prospective study material was composed of cDNA or gDNA derived from T cells, B-cell-depleted T cells, or PBMCs. A freely available public database, intended as a resource for researchers studying the immune response to SARS-CoV-2, is where the repertoires were released. The samples were drawn from the first 160 participants of the ongoing ImmuneRACE study and from about 1,200 subjects provided by 6 global collaborators. HLA class I and class II types, where available, came from metadata supplied by the sample provider rather than from assay-based typing. Nearly every sample came with metadata listing a de-identified subject ID, COVID-19 status, age in years and sex. Subjects who had been exposed to COVID-19, were actively infected with it, or had recovered from it provided the deeply sampled blood TCRbeta repertoires that made up the dataset. Here is what the overall study found, with its caveats: The quantity of clinical and demographic metadata differed by source and by participant and was supplied without curation.

TCRbeta CDR3 regions were amplified from genomic DNA using the immunoSEQ Assay, a bias-controlled multiplex PCR. The study's processing was this. Within the assay, amplification of reference gene primers was used to estimate how many nucleated cells each sample contained. To quantify the absolute abundance of each unique TCRbeta CDR3 rearrangement, sequence reads were collapsed and filtered. For each sample, productive Simpson clonality was calculated as the square root of Simpson's diversity index across productive rearrangements. Drawn from immuneACCESS, this table holds only the in-frame rearrangements with V and J called that TCRdb kept. Clones are partly lost; checked studies trace under half to an unresolved V gene and leave the rest unexplained. V and J calls and clone size are copied from that table; D and trimming were computed from the DNA. The sample profile shows approximately 180,000 clones; 75% to 80% of them were found once. The top ten clones comprise 26% of the sample.

For CDR1 and CDR2, the germline V gene lists SGHTA and FQGTGA. Trimming removed 5 bases from V and 8 bases from J; the gene matches leave 5 bases unexplained. The CDR3 sequence holds 14 residues, the cysteine and phenylalanine included. Only CDR3 DNA remains: 42 bases, in frame from the first base. In regard to this clone: This clone's antigen is unknown. Base-call qualities are not available, and no considerably larger clone is one nucleotide away.

Whole blood was collected in K2EDTA tubes by collaborating institutions according to the institutions' own protocols. For TCRbeta analysis, collaborator samples were shipped as frozen whole blood, as isolated PBMCs, or as DNA extracted from either sample type. The origin of this receptor is an older woman with acute or convalescent COVID-19. This receptor chain uses TRBV7-3 and TRBJ2-1, with 11 junctional bases fitting TRBD1. Sequencing used peripheral blood. The DNA sequence is as follows: TGTGCCAGCAGCCCCGGGACAGGGGGGCATGAGCAGTTCTTC. This yields the protein CASSPGTGGHEQFF.